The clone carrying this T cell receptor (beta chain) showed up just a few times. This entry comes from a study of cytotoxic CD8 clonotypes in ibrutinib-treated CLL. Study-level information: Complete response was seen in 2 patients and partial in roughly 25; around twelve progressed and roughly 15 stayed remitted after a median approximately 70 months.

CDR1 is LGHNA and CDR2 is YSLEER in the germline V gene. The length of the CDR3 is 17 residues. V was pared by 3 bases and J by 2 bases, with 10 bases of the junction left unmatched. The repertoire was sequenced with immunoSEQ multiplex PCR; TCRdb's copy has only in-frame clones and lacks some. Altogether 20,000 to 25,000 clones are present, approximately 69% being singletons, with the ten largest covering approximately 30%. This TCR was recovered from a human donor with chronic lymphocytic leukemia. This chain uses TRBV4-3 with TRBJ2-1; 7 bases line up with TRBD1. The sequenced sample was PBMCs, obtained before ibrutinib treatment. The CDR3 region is CASSHGKGQNPYNEQFF. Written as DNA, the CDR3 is TGCGCCAGCAGCCACGGCAAGGGACAGAATCCCTACAATGAGCAGTTCTTC.